This T cell receptor (beta chain) derives from a study of CD8 T cells in cerebrospinal fluid in Alzheimer's disease. Broader study findings: Patients with mild cognitive impairment or Alzheimer's disease had a larger top CSF clone percentage than controls. Expanded clones of at least 3% were commoner in Alzheimer's patients than healthy subjects. Finding EBV-specific TCRs in cerebrospinal fluid does not show EBV causes Alzheimer's disease.

With respect to this clonotype: What it recognizes is unknown.

This CDR3 has 15 amino acids. Germline V gene sequence: CDR1 MNHEY, CDR2 SVGEGT. 10X single-cell V(D)J and 5' gene-expression libraries profiled CSF cells. TCRdb re-called the 10x single-cell sequencing reads and catalogs CDR3 proteins one per entry, DNA excluded. In total, the table holds 800 to 1,000 distinct CDR3 sequences. The sequence came from a human donor with Parkinson's disease. The chain employs TRBV6-2 or TRBV6-3 and TRBJ2-5; TCRdb's D call, TRBD1, is unchecked because there is no DNA. Sequencing input: cerebrospinal fluid. The CDR3 reads CASSYPDVRGETQYF.